The 20 T cell receptor beta chains below all came from one sample that was sequenced in a study of T cell repertoires in cytomegalovirus infection. Their specific antigens are unknown. TCRdb fed the reads into MiXCR, producing one record per CDR3 protein. The sample yields 350,000 to 400,000 distinct CDR3 sequences, about a third seen once. The sample consisted of cultured PBMCs, taken from culture after CMV antigen stimulation. These receptors all come from a human donor in good health (CMV status not recorded). Some clones in this sample may be carry-over from other donors' samples.

The V call is TRBV24-1, the J call TRBJ2-1; no definite D call. V was clipped by 2 bases and J by 9 bases, with 13 bases between them. Germline assignment: CDR1 KGHDR and CDR2 SFDVKD. This CDR3 has 14 residues. The DNA for the CDR3 is TGTGCCACCAGTGATTCGACACACCATGGTGAGCAGTTCTTC. Its translation: CATSDSTHHGEQFF.

This clonotype was detected only a few times. The chain is built from TRBV6-1 and TRBJ2-3; D call uncertain. Trimming left V 3 bases short and J 2 bases short, with 12 bases between. From germline, CDR1 is MNHNS and CDR2 SASEGT. CDR3 length: 15 residues. The CDR3 protein is CASSDRGSSTDTQYF. The CDR3 DNA is TGTGCCAGCAGTGACAGAGGCAGTTCCACAGATACGCAGTATTTT.

The chain has TRBV27 and TRBJ1-4, with D unclear. CDR3 length: 13 amino acids. The germline V gene has CDR1 MNHEY and CDR2 SMNVEV (reference sequence). V was trimmed by 3 bases and J by 5 bases, leaving 7 bases between them. CDR3 bases: TGTGCCAGCAGTTTTCGTCAGAATGAAAAACTGTTTTTT. It codes for CASSFRQNEKLFF. Looking up the rest from reference TRBV27 and TRBJ1-4 gives the full variable domain: EAQVTQNPRYLITVTGKKLTVTCSQNMNHEYMSWYRQDPGLGLRQIYYSMNVEVTDKGDVPEGYKVSRKEKRNFPLILESPSPNQTSLYFCASSFRQNEKLFFGSGTQLSVL.

The chain recombines TRBV28 with TRBJ1-1, with a weak D call TRBD1 (6 bases). This CDR3 is built from 12 residues. Germline values: CDR1 MDHEN, CDR2 SYDVKM. The V and J ends lost 5 bases and 6 bases respectively, with 10 bases between them. As DNA, the CDR3 is TGTGCCAGCAGTGGGGGCGCCCCTGAAGCTTTCTTT. This gives the protein CASSGGAPEAFF. Full variable domain (remainder filled in from reference TRBV28 and TRBJ1-1): DVKVTQSSRYLVKRTGEKVFLECVQDMDHENMFWYRQDPGLGLRLIYFSYDVKMKEKGDIPEGYSVSREKKERFSLILESASTNQTSMYLCASSGGAPEAFFGQGTRLTVV.

The chain couples TRBV9 to TRBJ2-1; 8 nucleotides align to TRBD2. V gave up 0 bases and J gave up 8 bases; unmatched junction bases: 19. Germline CDR1 is SGDLS and CDR2 is YYNGEE. There are 19 residues in the CDR3. The CDR3 DNA is TGTGCCAGCAGCGTAGAAGCAGGGACGGGAGGGCTATGGGCGGATGAGCAGTTCTTC. Translated, it gives CASSVEAGTGGLWADEQFF.

This chain joins TRBV24-1 and TRBJ2-1; the match to TRBD2 covers 7 bases. Losses at the gene ends were 3 bases for V and 4 bases for J; bases not matched to a gene: 8. The V gene's germline CDR1 is KGHDR and CDR2 SFDVKD. This CDR3 region has 16 residues. CDR3 region: CATSDRRRERYNEQFF. CDR3 coding DNA: TGTGCCACCAGTGATCGGCGGCGGGAGAGATACAATGAGCAGTTCTTC.

The rearrangement joins TRBV12-3 or TRBV12-4 to TRBJ1-2, with D perhaps TRBD1 (6 bases). There are 15 residues in the CDR3. Trimming removed 7 bases from V and 1 base from J, with 16 bases in between. The CDR3 DNA reads TGTGCCAGCACCCGACAGGCCGCTATTAACTATGGCTACACCTTC. Translating it yields CASTRQAAINYGYTF.

The chain carries TRBV27 and TRBJ2-2, with D maybe TRBD2 (6 bases). The ends were cut back, 0 bases at V and 13 bases at J, with 6 bases in the middle. This CDR3 contains 11 residues. Germline CDR1 and CDR2: MNHEY and SMNVEV (reference sequence). The CDR3 sequence is CASSLSGRLFF. CDR3 sequence (DNA): TGTGCCAGCAGTTTATCCGGGAGGCTGTTTTTT.

This clonotype was recorded only once. The chain joins TRBV5-4 to TRBJ2-3, with 14 positions matching TRBD2. V shed 0 bases and J 7 bases; nucleotides not matched to a gene: 7. The CDR3 length is 17 residues. Germline V gene data show CDR1 as SGHNT and CDR2 as YYREEE (reference sequence). The DNA of the CDR3 is TGTGCCAGCAGCTTGGCGGGGACTAGCGGGAGTTCAAATACGCAGTATTTT. Translation: CASSLAGTSGSSNTQYF.

A single count supports this clonotype. The chain couples TRBV29-1 to TRBJ2-5; D may be TRBD2 (6 bases). The germline gives CDR1 SQVTM, CDR2 ANQGSEA. The CDR3 has 16 residues. Trimming removed 2 bases at V and 5 bases at J, with 21 bases between. The CDR3 region is CSVERFGGDGVETQYF. The CDR3 region has the DNA TGCAGCGTTGAACGGTTCGGCGGGGATGGCGTGGAGACCCAGTACTTC.

V gene TRBV7-2 combines with J gene TRBJ2-1; 7 bases fit TRBD2. V gave up 4 bases and J gave up 8 bases; unmatched junction bases: 17. Germline CDR1 SGHTA, CDR2 FQGNSA. This CDR3 comprises 17 residues. CDR3 loop: CASSYRWASGGGDEQFF. In DNA form, the CDR3 reads TGTGCCAGCAGCTACCGGTGGGCTAGCGGAGGTGGGGATGAGCAGTTCTTC.

The V call is TRBV10-2, the J call TRBJ2-3; D possibly corresponds to TRBD2 (5 bases). V lost 4 bases, J lost 0 bases, and 14 bases lay in between. The CDR3 spans 16 residues. Germline lookup yields CDR1 WSHSY and CDR2 SAAADI. CDR3 nucleotide sequence: TGCGCCAGCAGTGGATCCATCCGGGGAAGCACAGATACGCAGTATTTT. Its translation is CASSGSIRGSTDTQYF.

This clonotype was picked up many times. The chain is built from TRBV7-8 and TRBJ2-7; no reliable D call. The CDR3 is 16 residues long. V gave up 5 bases and J gave up 4 bases, with 21 bases separating them. The germline CDR1 and CDR2 sequences are SGHVS and FQNEAQ. CDR3 DNA sequence: TGTGCCAGCAGCCCCGCGGATCGGGTCTCGATGTACGAGCAGTACTTC. This translates into CASSPADRVSMYEQYF. The variable domain in full, completed from reference TRBV7-8 and TRBJ2-7, reads GAGVSQSPRYKVAKRGQDVALRCDPISGHVSLFWYQQALGQGPEFLTYFQNEAQLDKSGLPSDRFFAERPEGSVSTLKIQRTQQEDSAVYLCASSPADRVSMYEQYFGPGTRLTVT.

This clonotype has at least ten counts. This sequence joins TRBV10-3 and TRBJ2-1; D tentatively fits TRBD1 or TRBD2 (5 bases each). V shed 0 bases and J shed 8 bases, with 23 bases lying between them. This CDR3 has 18 residues. Looked up from germline, CDR1 is ENHRY and CDR2 is SYGVKD. CDR3 coding DNA: TGTGCCATCAGTGAGTCAAGGAAGGGGAGATCGGGCGACGATGAGCAGTTCTTC. Translating it yields CAISESRKGRSGDDEQFF.

At least ten counts were recorded for this clonotype. The chain joins TRBV7-8 to TRBJ1-1; no clear D. The V and J ends lost 2 bases and 4 bases respectively, with 11 bases between them. The CDR3 sequence is 14 residues long. Per the germline V gene, CDR1 is SGHVS and CDR2 is FQNEAQ. The CDR3 DNA reads as TGTGCCAGCAGCTTAACTTTTTACCTCACTGAAGCTTTCTTT. Protein sequence: CASSLTFYLTEAFF.

The chain employs TRBV7-2 and TRBJ2-1; 9 bases agree with TRBD2. CDR3 length equals 15 residues. Trimming took 5 bases from V and 2 from J; bases not matched to a gene: 4. Germline V CDR1 and CDR2: SGHTA, FQGNSA. This CDR3 is CASSTLAGPYNEQFF. The CDR3 DNA is TGTGCCAGCAGCACACTAGCGGGCCCCTACAATGAGCAGTTCTTC.

The chain links TRBV20-1 to TRBJ2-7, with 8 bases lining up with TRBD1. V gave up 6 bases and J gave up 4 bases; unmatched junction bases: 8. This CDR3 spans 13 amino acids. CDR1 and CDR2 from the germline V gene are DFQATT and SNEGSKA (reference sequence). The CDR3 protein is CSALTGASYEQYV. The CDR3 DNA sequence: TGCAGTGCCTTGACAGGGGCGTCTTACGAGCAGTACGTC.

In this sample, this clonotype turned up many times. This rearrangement joins TRBV6-5 to TRBJ2-2; D possibly corresponds to TRBD2 (6 bases). The CDR3 is 16 residues long. In germline, CDR1 is MNHEY, CDR2 SVGAGI. With 2 bases removed from V and 5 bases from J, the gap between germline ends came to 15 bases. The chain's CDR3 is CASSYGALRGTGELFF. CDR3 bases: TGTGCCAGCAGTTACGGGGCCCTCCGGGGGACCGGGGAGCTGTTTTTT.

This clonotype was observed a few times. The chain is built from TRBV5-1 and TRBJ2-7, with 11 positions matching TRBD1. Germline assignment: CDR1 SGHRS and CDR2 YFSETQ. V gave up 2 bases and J gave up 4 bases; unmatched junction bases: 11. CDR3 size: 17 residues. DNA for the CDR3: TGCGCCAGCAGCTTTCTTTCTCTTGGGACAGGGGGTTACGAGCAGTACTTC. This codes for CASSFLSLGTGGYEQYF.

The chain has TRBV14 and TRBJ2-1, with 7 bases that match TRBD1. CDR1 and CDR2 from the germline V gene are SGHDN and FVKESK. The V gene end was trimmed by 3 bases and the J gene end by 4 bases; junction bases not matched to a gene: 6. This CDR3 region has 15 residues. CDR3 loop: CASSHPGQSYNEQFF. DNA of the CDR3: TGTGCCAGCAGCCACCCGGGACAGTCTTACAATGAGCAGTTCTTC.